These 12 T cell receptor beta chains originate from one sample sequenced in a study of beta chain features in type 1 diabetes. Study-level points and caveats: All four CD4+ subsets of Type 1 diabetes patients contained TCRB CDR3s that were moderately but significantly shorter.

For these TCRs, the target antigens are not known. Expressed TCRB transcripts were sequenced after all isolated RNA was converted to cDNA. Assay: immunoSEQ multiplex PCR; the TCRdb copy retains only in-frame clones and omits some. The sample includes roughly 230,000 clones, roughly 11% of them seen just once. Sequences were obtained from naive CD4+ T cells from blood. The receptors were gathered from a man aged 25 to 40 with type 1 diabetes.

This clone was found a few times. The J gene is TRBJ2-5, the V gene TRBV29-1; D gene uncertain. With the DNA end fitting TRBJ2-7 better, the J assignment may be wrong. The germline gives CDR1 SQVTM, CDR2 ANQGSEA. CDR3 size: 12 residues. For the CDR3, the DNA is TGCAGCGCCGGCGGAGACTCCTACGAGCAGTACTTC. Translated, it gives CSAGGDSYEQYF.

This clone was picked up a small number of times. The chain recombines TRBV15 with TRBJ2-7; D may be TRBD1 (5 bases). Germline CDR1 is LNHNV and CDR2 is YYDKDF (reference sequence). CDR3 size: 17 residues. The ends were cut back, 0 bases at V and 2 bases at J, with 17 bases in the middle. Written as DNA, the CDR3 is TGTGCCACCAGCAGAGATGGCTGGGGCAGGGCGGCCTACGAGCAGTACTTC. Translating gives CATSRDGWGRAAYEQYF.

This clone was counted between two and nine times. V usage is TRBV5-1 and J usage is TRBJ1-2; TRBD1 aligns across 7 bases. The germline gives CDR1 SGHRS, CDR2 YFSETQ. CDR3 size: 14 residues. After removal of 0 bases from V and 3 bases from J, the junction contained 2 bases not matched to a gene. CDR3 coding DNA: TGCGCCAGCAGCTTGGTCCAGGGGGACTATGGCTACACCTTC. Translation gives CASSLVQGDYGYTF.

A few counts support this clone. The chain recombines TRBV5-1 with TRBJ2-1; D perhaps matches TRBD2 (5 bases). The CDR3 runs 14 residues. In germline, CDR1 is SGHRS, CDR2 YFSETQ. V lost 1 base, J lost 5 bases, and 10 bases lay in between. The CDR3 sequence is CASSLSGRNNEQFF. As DNA, the CDR3 is TGCGCCAGCAGCTTGTCGGGGAGAAACAATGAGCAGTTCTTC.

The rearrangement links TRBV9 to TRBJ1-1, with 8 bases aligning to TRBD1. The germline CDR1 and CDR2 sequences are SGDLS and YYNGEE. CDR3 length: 15 amino acids. The V gene end was trimmed by 3 bases and the J gene end by 1 base; junction bases not matched to a gene: 5. The CDR3 here is CASSAAGGWNTEAFF. The CDR3 bases are TGTGCCAGCAGCGCCGCAGGGGGCTGGAACACTGAAGCTTTCTTT.

This clone has just a few counts. This chain uses TRBV28 with TRBJ1-6; no clear D gene. Germline V gene data show CDR1 as MDHEN and CDR2 as SYDVKM. Trimming pared 7 bases from V and 9 bases from J, leaving 10 bases between. The CDR3 has 12 residues. CDR3 amino acids: CASMLKSSPLHF. The CDR3 DNA is TGTGCCAGCATGCTTAAGAGTTCACCCCTCCACTTT.

The chain employs TRBV28 and TRBJ2-1; maybe TRBD2 (6 bases). Germline CDR1 and CDR2: MDHEN and SYDVKM. V was clipped by 8 bases and J by 8 bases, with 16 bases between them. This CDR3 has 13 residues. The CDR3: CASAGTPRDEQFF. The CDR3 coding sequence is TGTGCCAGCGCGGGGACGCCTCGGGATGAGCAGTTCTTC.

V is TRBV4-2 and J is TRBJ2-1; TRBD2 agrees at 10 bases. The germline V gene has CDR1 LGHNA and CDR2 YNFKEQ. This CDR3 has 17 amino acids. The V and J ends lost 0 bases and 9 bases, in that order; junction bases with no gene match: 11. CDR3 nucleotides: TGTGCCAGCAGCCAAGACCCGGCTAGCGGGGGTCTCACTGAGCAGTTCTTC. Encoded protein: CASSQDPASGGLTEQFF.

This clone has more than one count but fewer than ten. CDR3 sequence (DNA): TGTGCCAGCAGCCAGGACAGGGCTGGCTACACCTTC. Translated: CASSQDRAGYTF. The chain joins TRBV9 to TRBJ1-2; 8 bases are a match to TRBD1. This CDR3 contains 12 residues. Germline V gives CDR1 SGDLS, CDR2 YYNGEE. The V segment lost 4 bases and the J segment 7 bases; nucleotides outside the gene matches: 3.

This clone was seen a few times. The chain uses TRBV6-5 and TRBJ1-6, with D possibly TRBD1 on 5 matching bases. The CDR3 contains 14 residues. Germline CDR1 and CDR2: MNHEY and SVGAGI. V lost 5 bases and J 9 bases, leaving 14 bases between the germline ends. In DNA form, the CDR3 reads TGTGCCAGCAGTGAACCGGGGGGTAGTTCACCCCTCCACTTT. Translation gives CASSEPGGSSPLHF.

About this clone itself: The junction shows a germline mismatch at one end, possibly a read error. The chain uses TRBV7-7 and TRBJ1-1, with D uncertain. Germline V gene lookup returns CDR1 SSHAT and CDR2 FNYEAQ (reference sequence). The CDR3 loop spans 13 amino acids. CDR3 sequence: CASSLTPGAEAFF. For the CDR3, the DNA is TGTGCTAGCAGCTTAACTCCCGGGGCTGAAGCTTTCTTT. The full variable domain, its missing parts supplied by reference TRBV7-7 and TRBJ1-1, is GAGVSQSPRYKVTKRGQDVTLRCDPISSHATLYWYQQALGQGPEFLTYFNYEAQPDKSGLPSDRFSAERPEGSISTLTIQRTEQRDSAMYRCASSLTPGAEAFFGQGTRLTVV.

This clone was counted only a few times. This chain connects TRBV6-1 to TRBJ2-5, with 9 positions matching TRBD1. The length of the CDR3 is 15 residues. With 3 bases clipped from V and 5 bases from J, the junction kept 7 bases outside the gene matches. Germline CDR1 reads MNHNS; CDR2 reads SASEGT. CDR3 region: CASSDLQGAYETQYF. The CDR3 region has the DNA TGTGCCAGCAGTGATTTACAGGGGGCTTACGAGACCCAGTACTTC.